This T cell receptor beta chain was documented in a study of blood T cell repertoires in COVID-19. Trimming pared 5 bases from V and 3 bases from J, leaving 14 bases between. Looked up from germline, CDR1 is SEHNR and CDR2 is FQNEAQ (reference sequence). The CDR3 covers 14 residues. Libraries were prepared by immunoSEQ multiplex PCR; TCRdb keeps only in-frame clonotypes and omits some of them. Seen here are about 200,000 clones, roughly 80% observed once, and the top ten hold approximately 8.7%. V usage is TRBV7-9 and J usage is TRBJ2-7; D possibly corresponds to TRBD1 (6 bases). The receptor was derived from a woman older than 75 with acute or convalescent COVID-19. Sequenced: peripheral blood. DNA for the CDR3: TGTGCCAGCAGCGAGACAGGCCCCAACTACGAGCAGTACTTC. Its protein product is CASSETGPNYEQYF.